This TCR beta chain was identified during a study of shared clonotypes between healthy human individuals. Germline lookup yields CDR1 SGDLS and CDR2 YYNGEE. The CDR3 has 14 residues. Trimming removed 4 bases at V and 5 bases at J, with 14 bases between. Method: immunoSEQ multiplex PCR; TCRdb's copy keeps in-frame clones and lacks some. Of over a million clones in the sample, about 75% were seen once. Sequences were obtained from memory CD4+ T cells sorted from blood. Subset indicated: CD45RA-negative fraction. This sequence joins TRBV9 and TRBJ2-3; D is ambiguous. The TCR comes from a man aged 18 to 30 in good health. The DNA of the CDR3 is TGTGCCAGCAGCCCCCGGTTGTTAAGAGATACGCAGTATTTT. Protein product: CASSPRLLRDTQYF.